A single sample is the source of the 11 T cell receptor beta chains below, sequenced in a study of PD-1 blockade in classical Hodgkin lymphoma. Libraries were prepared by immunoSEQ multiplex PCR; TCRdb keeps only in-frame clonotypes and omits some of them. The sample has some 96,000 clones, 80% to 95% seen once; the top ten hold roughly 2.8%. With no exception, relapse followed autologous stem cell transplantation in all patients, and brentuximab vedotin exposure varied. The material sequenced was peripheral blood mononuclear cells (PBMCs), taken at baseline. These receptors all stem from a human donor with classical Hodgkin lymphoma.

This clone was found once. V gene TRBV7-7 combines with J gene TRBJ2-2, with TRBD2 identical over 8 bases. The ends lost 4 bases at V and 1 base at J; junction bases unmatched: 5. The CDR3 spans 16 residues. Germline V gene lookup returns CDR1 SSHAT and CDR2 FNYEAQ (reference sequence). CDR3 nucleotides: TGTGCCAGCAGCTCTATGCTAGCGGGGAACACCGGGGAGCTGTTTTTT. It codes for CASSSMLAGNTGELFF.

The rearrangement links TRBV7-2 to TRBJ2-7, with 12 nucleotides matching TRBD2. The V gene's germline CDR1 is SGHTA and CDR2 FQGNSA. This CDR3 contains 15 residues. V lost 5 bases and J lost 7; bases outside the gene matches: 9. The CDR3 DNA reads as TGTGCCAGCAGCACGGGACTAGCGGGCCCAGGGGAGCAGTACTTC. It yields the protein CASSTGLAGPGEQYF.

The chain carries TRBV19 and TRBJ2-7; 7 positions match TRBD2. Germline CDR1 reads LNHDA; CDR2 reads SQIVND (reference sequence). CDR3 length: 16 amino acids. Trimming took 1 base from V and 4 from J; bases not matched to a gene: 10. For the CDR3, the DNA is TGTGCCAGTAGTATAGCCGGAGCGGGACCCTCATACGAGCAGTACTTC. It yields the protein CASSIAGAGPSYEQYF.

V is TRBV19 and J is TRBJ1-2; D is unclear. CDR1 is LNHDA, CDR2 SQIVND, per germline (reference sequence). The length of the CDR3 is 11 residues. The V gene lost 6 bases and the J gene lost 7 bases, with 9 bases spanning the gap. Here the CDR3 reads CASRHIGGYTF. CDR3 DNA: TGTGCCAGTAGACATATAGGTGGCTACACCTTC.

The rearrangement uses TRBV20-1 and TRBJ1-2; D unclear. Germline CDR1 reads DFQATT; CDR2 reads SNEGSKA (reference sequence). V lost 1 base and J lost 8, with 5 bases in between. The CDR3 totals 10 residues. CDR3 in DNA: TGCAGTGCTAGAGTCGGCGGCTACACCTTC. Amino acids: CSARVGGYTF.

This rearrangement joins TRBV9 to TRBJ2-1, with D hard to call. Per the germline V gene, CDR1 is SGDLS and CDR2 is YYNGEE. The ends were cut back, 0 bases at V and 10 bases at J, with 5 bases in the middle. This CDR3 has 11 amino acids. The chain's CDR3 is CASSVAQEQFF. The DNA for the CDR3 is TGTGCCAGCAGCGTAGCGCAGGAGCAGTTCTTC.

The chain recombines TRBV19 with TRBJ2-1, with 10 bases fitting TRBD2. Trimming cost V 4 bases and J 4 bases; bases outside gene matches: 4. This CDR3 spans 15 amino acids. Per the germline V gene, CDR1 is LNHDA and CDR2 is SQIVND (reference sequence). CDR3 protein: CASSTGLASYNEQFF. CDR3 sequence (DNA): TGTGCCAGTAGTACGGGACTAGCGAGTTACAATGAGCAGTTCTTC.

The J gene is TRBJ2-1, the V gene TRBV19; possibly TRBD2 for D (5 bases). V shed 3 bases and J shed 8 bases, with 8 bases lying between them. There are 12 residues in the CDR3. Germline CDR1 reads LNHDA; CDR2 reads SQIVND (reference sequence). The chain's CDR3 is CASSIYGDEQFF. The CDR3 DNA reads TGTGCCAGTAGTATCTACGGGGATGAGCAGTTCTTC.

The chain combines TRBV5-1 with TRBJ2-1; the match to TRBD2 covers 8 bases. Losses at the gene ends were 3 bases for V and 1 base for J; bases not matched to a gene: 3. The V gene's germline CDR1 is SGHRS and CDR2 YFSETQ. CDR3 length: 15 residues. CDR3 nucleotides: TGCGCCAGCAGCTGGGCGGGAGGATCCTACAATGAGCAGTTCTTC. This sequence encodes CASSWAGGSYNEQFF.

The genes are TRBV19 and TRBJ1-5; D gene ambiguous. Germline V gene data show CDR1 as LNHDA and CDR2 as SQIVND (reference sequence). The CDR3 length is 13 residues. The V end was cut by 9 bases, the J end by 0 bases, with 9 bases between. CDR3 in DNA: TGTGCCAGCCGGCGGTATAGCAATCAGCCCCAGCATTTT. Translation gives CASRRYSNQPQHF.

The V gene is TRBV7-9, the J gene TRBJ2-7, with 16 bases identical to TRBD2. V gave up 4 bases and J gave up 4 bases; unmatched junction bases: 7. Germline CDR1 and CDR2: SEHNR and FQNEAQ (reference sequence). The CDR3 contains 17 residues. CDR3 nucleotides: TGTGCCAGCAGCTACTCGGGACTAGCGGGAGGGCCTTACGAGCAGTACTTC. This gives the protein CASSYSGLAGGPYEQYF.